One T cell receptor beta chain is described in this entry. Its specificity is unknown. Sequencing used immunoSEQ multiplex PCR; TCRdb keeps in-frame clones, though not all of them. The top ten hold approximately 3.4% of the sample, which has tens of thousands of clones, roughly 87% seen once. This record comes from a study of neoadjuvant nivolumab and ipilimumab in lung cancer. Turning to the study itself: Patients got nivolumab 3 mg/kg on days 1, 15 and 29; combination added ipilimumab 1 mg/kg day 1. Study findings and constraints: From pretherapy to surgery, tumor richness and clonality rose with dual therapy. TCR richness and clonality were higher in tumors than adjacent uninvolved lung.

Germline V CDR1 and CDR2: SGDLS, YYNGEE. The CDR3 sequence is 17 residues long. V was clipped by 2 bases and J by 0 bases, with 15 bases between them. V is TRBV9 and J is TRBJ1-3, with no clear D. The source material was peripheral blood, sampled before neoadjuvant nivolumab, alone or with ipilimumab. This receptor was taken from an adult with non-small cell lung cancer. CDR3 DNA: TGTGCCAGCAGCGTGATACCGGGCCTGGGCTCTGGAAACACCATATATTTT. Translation gives CASSVIPGLGSGNTIYF.